Below, 20 T cell receptor beta chains from the same sample are listed, as sequenced in a study of T cells expressing NK-cell markers. Reanalyzing the 5' RACE reads, TCRdb keeps one entry per CDR3 protein, without DNA. The table lists approximately 150,000 distinct CDR3 sequences, with approximately 12% in the top ten. The material sequenced was blood T cells: a sorted CD56 or NKG2C T cell subset, CD4+ or CD8+ T cells, or bulk PBMC T cells (not recorded which). These receptors were obtained from a man younger than 35 in good health.

The chain has TRBV15 and TRBJ1-4. In germline, CDR1 is LNHNV, CDR2 YYDKDF (reference sequence). CDR3 length equals 14 residues. The CDR3: CATSTEPANEKLFF.

The gene calls are TRBV7-8 and TRBJ1-5. The CDR3 is made up of 15 amino acids. The germline gives CDR1 SGHVS, CDR2 FQNEAQ. This CDR3 reads CASSSGLLVDQPQHF.

The genes are TRBV13 and TRBJ2-5; no DNA is available, so the TRBD2 call from TCRdb remains unchecked. Germline V lookup: CDR1 PRHDT, CDR2 FYEKMQ (reference sequence). This CDR3 is built from 14 residues. CDR3 sequence reads: CASSLGSLSGTQYF.

V gene TRBV9 combines with J gene TRBJ2-3; TCRdb selects TRBD1, and the lack of DNA leaves this call unchecked. The CDR3 loop spans 14 amino acids. CDR1 and CDR2 (germline): SGDLS, YYNGEE. The CDR3 here is CASSPRTDTDTQYF.

The chain joins TRBV7-9 to TRBJ2-5. This CDR3 has 13 residues. The germline CDR1 and CDR2 sequences are SEHNR and FQNEAQ (reference sequence). This CDR3 reads CASSLHIEETQYF.

The chain recombines TRBV27 with TRBJ2-3; TCRdb's D gene call, TRBD2, goes unchecked for lack of DNA. Germline V gene data show CDR1 as MNHEY and CDR2 as SMNVEV (reference sequence). The CDR3 has 16 residues. CDR3 in amino acids: CASSQLAGGPEDTQYF.

The chain links TRBV4-3 to TRBJ2-2; TCRdb returns TRBD1, unconfirmable since there is no DNA. The CDR3 length is 15 residues. Germline V lookup: CDR1 LGHNA, CDR2 YSLEER. The CDR3 here is CASSSSGGNTGELFF.

The chain recombines TRBV5-4 with TRBJ2-7. CDR3 length equals 14 residues. CDR1 and CDR2 (germline): SGHNT, YYREEE (reference sequence). The CDR3: CASRLDRGVREQYF.

The chain recombines TRBV6-1 with TRBJ2-1; the D call of TRBD2 rests on TCRdb alone, since no DNA is present to check it. The CDR3 covers 14 residues. Germline V gives CDR1 MNHNS, CDR2 SASEGT. CDR3: CASRTDSGTNEQFF.

The CDR3 sequence is CASSPGILVGEAFF. The genes are TRBV12-3 or TRBV12-4 and TRBJ1-1; TCRdb returns TRBD1, unconfirmable since there is no DNA. This CDR3 has 14 residues.

CDR3 sequence reads: CASRYDLFYGYTF. The chain couples TRBV28 to TRBJ1-2. This CDR3 has 13 residues. Germline V gene data show CDR1 as MDHEN and CDR2 as SYDVKM.

This sequence joins TRBV3-1 and TRBJ2-5; lacking DNA, the TRBD1 call made by TCRdb goes unchecked. The germline V gene encodes CDR1 LGHDT and CDR2 YNNKEL (reference sequence). CDR3 length: 14 amino acids. CDR3 sequence reads: CASSRDTSGETQYF.

V gene TRBV7-9 combines with J gene TRBJ2-1; the TRBD2 assignment by TCRdb is unverifiable without DNA. The germline CDR1 and CDR2 sequences are SEHNR and FQNEAQ (reference sequence). The CDR3 has 15 residues. CDR3: CASSFMSSGYNEQFF. The full variable domain, its missing parts supplied by reference TRBV7-9 and TRBJ2-1, is DTGVSQNPRHKITKRGQNVTFRCDPISEHNRLYWYRQTLGQGPEFLTYFQNEAQLEKSRLLSDRFSAERPKGSFSTLEIQRTEQGDSAMYLCASSFMSSGYNEQFFGPGTRLTVL.

J is TRBJ2-1 and V is TRBV6-5; TCRdb's assignment of TRBD1 cannot be checked, as there is no DNA. CDR3 length: 14 residues. CDR1 MNHEY and CDR2 SVGAGI come from the germline V gene. The CDR3 sequence: CASSYETAYNEQFF.

This chain connects TRBV29-1 to TRBJ2-1; TCRdb's assignment of TRBD2 cannot be checked, as there is no DNA. Germline V lookup: CDR1 SQVTM, CDR2 ANQGSEA. This CDR3 is 11 amino acids long. The CDR3 loop is CSFISGVEQFF.

The chain employs TRBV2 and TRBJ2-3. Germline V gene sequence: CDR1 SNHLY, CDR2 FYNNEI. The CDR3 is made up of 15 amino acids. The CDR3: CASSESSTITDTQYF.

The chain combines TRBV6-4 with TRBJ2-1; the TRBD2 assignment by TCRdb is unverifiable without DNA. The CDR3 has 16 amino acids. Germline CDR1 is MRHNA and CDR2 is SNTAGT. Here the CDR3 reads CASSDSARSSYNEQFF.

The chain uses TRBV25-1 and TRBJ2-3. Germline-derived CDR1 and CDR2 are MGHDK and SYGVNS. The CDR3 loop spans 16 amino acids. The CDR3 spells CASSDLLGTSTDTQYF.

The rearrangement uses TRBV9 and TRBJ2-7; as DNA is missing, the TRBD1 call by TCRdb cannot be tested. Germline lookup yields CDR1 SGDLS and CDR2 YYNGEE. The CDR3 is made up of 15 amino acids. Here the CDR3 reads CASSAHGQGADEQYF.

The V and J genes are TRBV15 and TRBJ2-1. Per the germline V gene, CDR1 is LNHNV and CDR2 is YYDKDF (reference sequence). The CDR3 is made up of 14 amino acids. The CDR3 protein is CATSRPSAYNEQFF.